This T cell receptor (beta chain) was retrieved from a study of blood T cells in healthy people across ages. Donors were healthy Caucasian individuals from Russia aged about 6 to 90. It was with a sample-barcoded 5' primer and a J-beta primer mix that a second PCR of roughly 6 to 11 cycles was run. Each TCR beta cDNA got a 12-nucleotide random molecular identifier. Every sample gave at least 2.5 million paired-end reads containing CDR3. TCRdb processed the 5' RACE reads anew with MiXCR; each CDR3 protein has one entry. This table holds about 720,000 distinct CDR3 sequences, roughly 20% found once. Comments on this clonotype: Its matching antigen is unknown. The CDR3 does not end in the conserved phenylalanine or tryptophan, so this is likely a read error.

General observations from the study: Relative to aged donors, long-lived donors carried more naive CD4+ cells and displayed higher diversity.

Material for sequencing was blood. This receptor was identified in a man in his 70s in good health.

The CDR3 DNA sequence: TGTGCCAGCAGTTTAGGGACTAGCGGAGTGATGGTGGATACGCAGTATTCT. Its protein product is CASSLGTSGVMVDTQYS. V gene TRBV12-3 or TRBV12-4 combines with J gene TRBJ2-3; 10 bases map to TRBD2. V was clipped by 1 base and J by 6 bases; unmatched bases: 10. The length of the CDR3 is 17 residues.